Listed below are T cell receptor beta chains from one sample, sequenced in a study of robustness of blood B and T cell sequencing. TCRdb re-called the PCR reads through MiXCR, storing one row per CDR3 protein. The sample consists of 1,500 to 2,000 distinct CDR3 sequences, 45% to 50% of them appearing once. Specimen: peripheral blood. The source of these receptors is a human donor in good health. The conserved cysteine and the conserved F or W are not part of the CDR3 here.

j_gene	v_gene	CDR3aa
TRBJ1-1	TRBV4-2	ASSQEKTHRGVTEAF
TRBJ1-2	TRBV12-3/TRBV12-4	ASSLRQLYGYT
TRBJ2-1	TRBV7-6	ASSLNQGYNEQF
TRBJ1-5	TRBV5-1	ASSLGQATNQPQH
TRBJ1-2	TRBV6-1	ASSEAGQGHYGYT
TRBJ2-6	TRBV24-1	ATSDPGGANVLT
TRBJ2-2	TRBV15	ATSRAGTVNTGELF
TRBJ2-7	TRBV15	ATSRQGQLYEQY
TRBJ2-3	TRBV5-5	ASSLLATGPTDTQY
TRBJ1-2	TRBV2	ASSQRGGAEYGYT
TRBJ2-1	TRBV7-2	ASSRLAGGRPYNEQF
TRBJ1-3	TRBV11-2	ASRPGGINGNTIY
TRBJ2-1	TRBV12-5	ASGFTSGLAGYNEQF
TRBJ2-2	TRBV11-2	ASSLDRVAGELF
TRBJ2-4	TRBV5-1	ASSSGQDLNIQY
TRBJ2-1	TRBV3-1	ASSQAGDRNEQF
TRBJ1-4	TRBV30	AWSVPRGLQEKLF
TRBJ1-2	TRBV2	ASRETPNYGYT
TRBJ1-2	TRBV10-3	AISDAGGIPYGYT
TRBJ1-2	TRBV5-1	ATGEQGANYGYT
TRBJ2-2	TRBV19	ASVPAGRRAGELF
TRBJ1-2	TRBV29-1	SVDEQGGGYT
TRBJ2-1	TRBV5-6	ASAGGATIEQF
TRBJ2-4	TRBV4-1	ASSHGRQGSMTKNIQY
TRBJ2-7	TRBV29-1	SVEDWETGTNYEQY
TRBJ2-3	TRBV20-1	SARDPRGAPTDTQY
TRBJ1-2	TRBV10-3	AIRDTGYGYT
TRBJ2-2	TRBV5-1	ASSEGRVNTGELF
TRBJ1-1	TRBV27	ASSSYDRANTEAF
TRBJ1-2	TRBV30	ASDRDYGYT
TRBJ2-2	TRBV12-3/TRBV12-4	ASSRTGGANTGELF
TRBJ2-5	TRBV24-1	ATSDTTGFRETQY
TRBJ1-1	TRBV12-3/TRBV12-4	ASSLRLTEAF
TRBJ2-1	TRBV4-1	ASSQDFPSGPYNEQF
TRBJ1-1	TRBV5-1	ASSPLNPGAEAF
TRBJ1-1	TRBV6-1	ASSEVTTGAGTEAF
TRBJ1-2	TRBV12-3/TRBV12-4	ASSPTGQANYGYT
TRBJ1-6	TRBV30	AREAGYNSPLH
TRBJ1-6	TRBV27	ASSYRQDSSYNSPLH
TRBJ1-1	TRBV20-1	SAYRGPGTEAF
TRBJ2-2	TRBV6-1	ASRQAAGGLSGELF
TRBJ1-1	TRBV5-5	ASSSAGDTEAF
TRBJ2-1	TRBV19	ASSMGRGNEQF
TRBJ2-7	TRBV30	AWSVLKGKRAYEQY
TRBJ2-1	TRBV20-1	SASRGHEQF
TRBJ1-4	TRBV5-1	ASSSDGYNEKLF
TRBJ1-1	TRBV20-1	SAREGTGGGTEAF
TRBJ2-1	TRBV7-6	ASSLDWAYNEQF
TRBJ2-3	TRBV7-9	ASSRGLAGTGDTQY